The present entry profiles one T cell receptor (beta chain) with its context. Other nucleotide sequences from this sample produce the same CDR3. V gave up 6 bases and J gave up 5 bases, with 16 bases separating them. The CDR3 runs to 13 residues. The germline gives CDR1 SQVTM, CDR2 ANQGSEA. The sample comes from a study of cytomegalovirus exposure and HLA in healthy donors. Overall study: Counted in an early data release were 85 million or so unique TCRs from HLA-typed donors.

The PCR contained 60 Vbeta and 13 Jbeta primers. Assay used: immunoSEQ multiplex PCR; TCRdb lists only in-frame clones, some missing. Of some 81,000 clones detected, 73% appear once; the ten largest clones hold about 16%. The origin of this receptor is a woman between 40 and 50 years old in good health and CMV-seropositive. Sequenced input: PBMCs. The rearrangement uses TRBV29-1 and TRBJ2-5, with D possibly TRBD2 on 6 matching bases. CDR3: CSVGLAGRETQYF. Here the CDR3 DNA reads TGCAGCGTGGGACTGGCGGGACGGGAGACCCAGTACTTC.